These 14 T cell receptor beta chains were sequenced from one sample in a study of T-cell memory formation after mild COVID-19. TCRdb processed the 5' RACE reads anew with MiXCR; each CDR3 protein has one entry. This sample has about 430,000 distinct CDR3 sequences, with roughly a quarter found just once. Sequences were obtained from PBMCs or a T cell subset sorted from them (not recorded which). These TCRs come from an adult woman who had mild COVID-19 (a few samples of this study predate the infection). Cell type and time point are not known.

The sample holds a few counts of this clonotype. The J gene is TRBJ2-2, the V gene TRBV12-3 or TRBV12-4, with D maybe TRBD2 (6 bases). V gave up 7 bases and J gave up 1 base, with 13 bases separating them. The CDR3 contains 15 residues. The CDR3 bases are TGTGCCAGCAAGAGGAACGGGGGGAACACCGGGGAGCTGTTTTTT. Translation gives CASKRNGGNTGELFF.

The V gene is TRBV11-3, the J gene TRBJ2-7; 7 nucleotides line up with TRBD2. This CDR3 contains 14 residues. Germline loops: CDR1 SGHNT, CDR2 YENEEA. The J segment lost 0 bases and the V segment lost 4 bases, leaving 3 bases of the junction unmatched. CDR3 amino acids: CASSYGLVSYEQYF. As DNA, the CDR3 is TGTGCCAGCAGCTACGGACTAGTCTCCTACGAGCAGTACTTC.

Ten or more counts support this clonotype. The V gene is TRBV10-3, the J gene TRBJ2-3; D uncertain. The CDR3 totals 16 residues. Germline CDR1 ENHRY, CDR2 SYGVKD. V gave up 4 bases and J gave up 1 base, with 15 bases separating them. CDR3 protein: CAISGGWAPRTDTQYF. In DNA form, the CDR3 reads TGTGCCATCAGTGGCGGATGGGCTCCGCGCACAGATACGCAGTATTTT.

This clonotype occurred a few times. The CDR3 loop reads CASSSHSGRASSNEQFF. The DNA of the CDR3 is TGTGCCAGCAGCTCTCATAGCGGGAGGGCCTCGAGCAATGAGCAGTTCTTC. The V call is TRBV7-2, the J call TRBJ2-1; 11 positions agree with TRBD2. With 4 bases clipped from V and 6 bases from J, the junction kept 11 bases outside the gene matches. Germline CDR1 SGHTA, CDR2 FQGNSA. The CDR3 has 17 residues. Full variable domain (rest looked up from reference TRBV7-2 and TRBJ2-1): GAGVSQSPSNKVTEKGKDVELRCDPISGHTALYWYRQSLGQGLEFLIYFQGNSAPDKSGLPSDRFSAERTGGSVSTLTIQRTQQEDSAVYLCASSSHSGRASSNEQFFGPGTRLTVL.

This clonotype was detected only a few times. The rearrangement uses TRBV7-2 and TRBJ1-4, with 8 positions matching TRBD1. Per germline, CDR1 SGHTA and CDR2 FQGNSA. Trimming at V came to 5 bases and at J to 3 bases, leaving 5 bases not matched to a gene. The CDR3 consists of 15 residues. CDR3: CASSGRGRANEKLFF. CDR3 in DNA: TGTGCCAGCAGCGGCAGGGGGCGAGCTAATGAAAAACTGTTTTTT.

This clonotype was counted ten times or more. The rearrangement joins TRBV12-3 or TRBV12-4 to TRBJ2-3, with TRBD2 matching over 9 bases. The junction had 4 bases not matched to a gene; V was cut back by 6 bases and J by 0 bases. The CDR3 spans 15 residues. The CDR3 nucleotides read TGTGCCAGCAGGTCGACTAGCGGAAGCACAGATACGCAGTATTTT. Its protein is CASRSTSGSTDTQYF.

This clonotype was picked up a small number of times. The chain is built from TRBV12-3 or TRBV12-4 and TRBJ2-2; D uncertain. The CDR3 contains 15 residues. With 3 bases removed from V and 5 bases from J, the gap between germline ends came to 13 bases. The CDR3 DNA is TGTGCCAGCAGTTTGATGAACAGTAGGACCGGGGAGCTGTTTTTT. As protein: CASSLMNSRTGELFF.

The genes are TRBV7-6 and TRBJ2-1; D unclear. Trimming pared 5 bases from V and 5 bases from J, leaving 10 bases between. The CDR3 has 13 amino acids. Looked up from germline, CDR1 is SGHVS and CDR2 is FNYEAQ. The CDR3 region has the DNA TGTGCCAGCAGCCGCGAGATCAACAATGAGCAGTTCTTC. Its translation is CASSREINNEQFF.

The sample holds a few counts of this clonotype. The chain links TRBV5-1 to TRBJ1-1; no clear D gene. The germline V gene encodes CDR1 SGHRS and CDR2 YFSETQ. V gave up 3 bases and J gave up 3 bases, with 12 bases separating them. The CDR3 totals 14 residues. The CDR3 is CASSSRGQHTEAFF. The CDR3 DNA reads as TGCGCCAGCAGCTCCAGAGGGCAACACACTGAAGCTTTCTTT.

This clonotype appeared a few times. V gene TRBV7-2 combines with J gene TRBJ2-5; D not resolved. Trimming removed 4 bases at V and 5 bases at J, with 20 bases between. The CDR3 covers 16 residues. Germline-derived CDR1 and CDR2 are SGHTA and FQGNSA. The CDR3 loop is CASSSVAIAGWETQYF. The CDR3 DNA is TGTGCCAGCAGCTCCGTCGCCATAGCAGGATGGGAGACCCAGTACTTC.

This clonotype has more than one count but fewer than ten. This rearrangement joins TRBV7-9 to TRBJ2-7; TRBD2 aligns across 7 bases. This CDR3 contains 16 residues. The germline V gene has CDR1 SEHNR and CDR2 FQNEAQ (reference sequence). V gave up 5 bases and J gave up 2 bases; unmatched junction bases: 12. The CDR3 nucleotides are TGTGCCAGCAGCACACTCTCTGCGGGAGAGGCCTACGAGCAGTACTTC. It specifies CASSTLSAGEAYEQYF.

Here the CDR3 DNA reads TGTGCCAGCAGCCCAGCCCGGGACTACGAGCAGTACTTC. It translates to CASSPARDYEQYF. The genes are TRBV4-2 and TRBJ2-7, with TRBD2 as a possible D gene (5 bases). The germline V gene has CDR1 LGHNA and CDR2 YNFKEQ. V was shortened by 4 bases and J by 3 bases, with 10 bases between the two germline ends. The CDR3 runs 13 residues.

V and J are TRBV5-1 and TRBJ1-2; tentative D call: TRBD1 (6 bases). This CDR3 is 15 amino acids long. V was cut by 0 bases and J by 6 bases, with 15 bases left in between. Germline CDR1 and CDR2: SGHRS and YFSETQ. The CDR3 region is CASSLARGQMDGYTF. The DNA of the CDR3 is TGCGCCAGCAGCTTGGCCCGGGGGCAGATGGATGGCTACACCTTC.

The V and J genes are TRBV7-6 and TRBJ2-7; TRBD1 matches at 9 bases. Trimming took 0 bases from V and 1 from J; bases not matched to a gene: 4. The length of the CDR3 is 16 residues. Per the germline V gene, CDR1 is SGHVS and CDR2 is FNYEAQ. The CDR3 DNA sequence: TGTGCCAGCAGCTTAGCGGGGACAGGGCCTTCCTACGAGCAGTACTTC. It yields the protein CASSLAGTGPSYEQYF.